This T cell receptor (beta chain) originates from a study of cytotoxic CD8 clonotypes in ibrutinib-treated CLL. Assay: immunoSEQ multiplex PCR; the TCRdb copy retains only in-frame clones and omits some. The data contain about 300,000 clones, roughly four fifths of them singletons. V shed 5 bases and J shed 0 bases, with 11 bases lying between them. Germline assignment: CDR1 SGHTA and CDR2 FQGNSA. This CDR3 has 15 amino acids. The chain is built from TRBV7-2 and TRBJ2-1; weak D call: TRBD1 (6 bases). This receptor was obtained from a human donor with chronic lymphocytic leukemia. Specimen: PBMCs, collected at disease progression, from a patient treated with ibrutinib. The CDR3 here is CASSTQGVSYNEQFF. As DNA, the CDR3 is TGTGCCAGCAGCACACAGGGTGTCTCCTACAATGAGCAGTTCTTC. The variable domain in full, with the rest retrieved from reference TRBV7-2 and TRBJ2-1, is GAGVSQSPSNKVTEKGKDVELRCDPISGHTALYWYRQSLGQGLEFLIYFQGNSAPDKSGLPSDRFSAERTGGSVSTLTIQRTQQEDSAVYLCASSTQGVSYNEQFFGPGTRLTVL.